This record covers a single T cell receptor (beta chain). The clone's antigen remains unknown. No much larger clonotype is one base removed from it; base qualities were not supplied. Receptors were amplified or captured by the immunoSEQ multiplex PCR assay. This immuneACCESS table, as held by TCRdb, lists in-frame sequences with V and J called but not all clones. Of the missing ones, under half trace to an unresolved V gene in checked studies; the others have no known cause. The table for this sample lists 170,000 or so clones; around 94% of them were counted only once. Of the sample, approximately 1.5% falls within the top ten clones. This entry belongs to a study of control samples from healthy donors and cancer patients (dated by TCRdb to 2018 to 2020). V was cut back by 6 bases and J by 2 bases, leaving a gap of 17 bases between them. From the cysteine through the phenylalanine, the CDR3 covers 15 amino acids. Only the CDR3 portion is preserved as DNA: 45 bases, with reading frame beginning at the first base. CDR1 and CDR2 (SGHNT, YYREEE) derive from the germline V gene (reference sequence).

The rearrangement combines TRBV5-4 with TRBJ1-1; the D region possibly corresponds to TRBD1 (5 bases align). Sample: blood. The receptor's source is a young woman in good health. The CDR3 in this case is CASNEPGQINTEAFF. The nucleotide sequence is given as TGTGCCAGCAACGAACCAGGGCAAATTAACACTGAAGCTTTCTTT.